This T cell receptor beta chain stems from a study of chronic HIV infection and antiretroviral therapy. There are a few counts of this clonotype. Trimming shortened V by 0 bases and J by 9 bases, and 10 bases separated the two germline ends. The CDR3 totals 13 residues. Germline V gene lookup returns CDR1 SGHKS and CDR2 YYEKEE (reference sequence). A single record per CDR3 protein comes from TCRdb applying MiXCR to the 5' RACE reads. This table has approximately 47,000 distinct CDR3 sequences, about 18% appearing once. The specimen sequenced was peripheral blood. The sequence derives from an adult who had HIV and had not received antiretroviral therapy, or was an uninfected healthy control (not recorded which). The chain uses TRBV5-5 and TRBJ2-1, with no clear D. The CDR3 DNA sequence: TGTGCCAGCAGCTTGGAAGGGCTGGGTGAGCAGTTCTTC. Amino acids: CASSLEGLGEQFF.